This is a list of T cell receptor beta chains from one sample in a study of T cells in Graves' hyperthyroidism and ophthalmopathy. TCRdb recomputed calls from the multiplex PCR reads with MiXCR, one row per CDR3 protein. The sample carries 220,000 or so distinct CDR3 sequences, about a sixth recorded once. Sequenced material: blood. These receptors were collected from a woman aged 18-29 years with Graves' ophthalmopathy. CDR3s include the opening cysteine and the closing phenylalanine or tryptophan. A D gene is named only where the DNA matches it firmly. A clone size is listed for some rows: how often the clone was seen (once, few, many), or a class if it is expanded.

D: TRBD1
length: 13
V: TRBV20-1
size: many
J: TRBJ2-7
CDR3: CSAMGQGSTKQYF
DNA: TGCAGTGCTATGGGACAGGGATCTACGAAGCAGTACTTC

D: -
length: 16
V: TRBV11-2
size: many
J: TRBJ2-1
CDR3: CASSLVGSSSYNEQFF
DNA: TGTGCCAGCAGCTTAGTGGGTAGCTCCTCCTACAATGAGCAGTTCTTC

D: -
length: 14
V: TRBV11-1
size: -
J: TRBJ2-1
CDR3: CASSPPGPYNEQFF
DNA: TGTGCCAGCAGCCCGCCGGGACCCTACAATGAGCAGTTCTTC

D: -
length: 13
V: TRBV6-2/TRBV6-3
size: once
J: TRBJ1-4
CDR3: CASRPAGWEKLFF
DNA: TGTGCCAGCAGACCGGCAGGGTGGGAAAAACTGTTTTTT

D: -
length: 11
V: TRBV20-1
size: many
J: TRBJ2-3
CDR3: CSASGQRGQYF
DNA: TGCAGTGCTAGTGGTCAAAGGGGGCAGTATTTT

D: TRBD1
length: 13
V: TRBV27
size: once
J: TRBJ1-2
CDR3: CASGTGFYYGYTF
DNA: TGTGCCAGCGGGACAGGGTTTTACTATGGCTACACCTTC

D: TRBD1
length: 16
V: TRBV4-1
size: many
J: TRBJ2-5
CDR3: CASSQVPTGGSKTQYF
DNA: TGCGCCAGCAGCCAAGTCCCGACAGGGGGCTCAAAGACCCAGTACTTC

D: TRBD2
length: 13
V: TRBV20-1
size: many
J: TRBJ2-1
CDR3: CSARDSGYNEQFF
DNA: TGCAGTGCTAGAGATAGCGGGTACAATGAGCAGTTCTTC

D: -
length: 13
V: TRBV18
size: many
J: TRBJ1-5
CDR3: CASSPDLNQPQHF
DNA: TGTGCCAGCTCACCAGACCTCAATCAGCCCCAGCATTTT

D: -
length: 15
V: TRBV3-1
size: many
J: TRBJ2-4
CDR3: CASSPVLRSGNIQYF
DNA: TGTGCCAGCAGCCCAGTACTACGTTCAGGGAACATTCAGTACTTC

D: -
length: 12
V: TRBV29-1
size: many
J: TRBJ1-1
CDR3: CSVEWQGTEAFF
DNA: TGCAGCGTTGAGTGGCAGGGAACTGAAGCTTTCTTT

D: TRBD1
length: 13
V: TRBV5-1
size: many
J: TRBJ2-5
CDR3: CASRQGFQETQYF
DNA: TGCGCCAGCAGACAGGGGTTCCAAGAGACCCAGTACTTC

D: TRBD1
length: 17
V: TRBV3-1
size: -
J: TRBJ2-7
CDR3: CASSQLIRQGTPYEQYF
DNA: TGTGCCAGCAGCCAACTTATCAGACAGGGGACCCCCTACGAGCAGTACTTC

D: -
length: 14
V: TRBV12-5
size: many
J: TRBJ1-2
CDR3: CASGLNGQNYGYTF
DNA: TGTGCTAGTGGGTTGAACGGACAGAACTATGGCTACACCTTC

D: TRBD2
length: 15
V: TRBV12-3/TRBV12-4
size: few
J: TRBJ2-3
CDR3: CASSRGGGQTDTQYF
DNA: TGTGCCAGCAGTCGGGGCGGGGGGCAGACAGATACGCAGTATTTT

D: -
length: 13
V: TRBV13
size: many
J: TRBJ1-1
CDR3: CASSDRLNTEAFF
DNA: TGTGCCAGCAGCGACAGGCTGAACACTGAAGCTTTCTTT

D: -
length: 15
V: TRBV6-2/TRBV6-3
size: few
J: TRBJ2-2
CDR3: CASSYYMGGTGELFF
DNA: TGTGCCAGTAGTTACTATATGGGTGGCACCGGGGAGCTGTTTTTT

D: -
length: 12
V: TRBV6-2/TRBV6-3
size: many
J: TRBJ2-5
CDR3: CASSFGPETQYF
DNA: TGTGCCAGCAGTTTCGGCCCGGAGACCCAGTACTTC

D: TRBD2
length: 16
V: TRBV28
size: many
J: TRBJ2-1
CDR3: CASRTRGLAPYNEQFF
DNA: TGTGCCAGCCGTACCCGGGGACTAGCGCCCTACAATGAGCAGTTCTTC

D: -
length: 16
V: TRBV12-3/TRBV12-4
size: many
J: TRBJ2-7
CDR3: CASSSAGTTHSYEQYF
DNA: TGTGCCAGCAGTTCGGCCGGGACCACCCACTCCTACGAGCAGTACTTC

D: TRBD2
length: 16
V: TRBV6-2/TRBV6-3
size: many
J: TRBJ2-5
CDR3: CASSYSQTSGRKTQYF
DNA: TGTGCCAGCAGTTACTCTCAGACTAGCGGGAGGAAGACCCAGTACTTC